What follows describes a single T cell receptor beta chain. These data are taken from a study of OX40 agonist ivuxolimab in advanced cancers. Baseline, cycle 4 day 1, and cycle 7 day 1 were the blood sampling points. Only in-frame clones appear in the TCRdb table, and some are missing; sequencing was by immunoSEQ multiplex PCR. The sample lists some 85,000 clones; about 88% were seen once. There are 15 residues in the CDR3. V lost 2 bases and J lost 8, with 15 bases in between. CDR1 and CDR2 (germline): KGHSH, LQKENI. Sequencing used CD4+ or CD8+ T cells sorted from blood, obtained in a trial of the OX40 agonist ivuxolimab. This TCR came from an adult with an advanced solid tumor such as melanoma, head and neck, liver or kidney cancer. The chain recombines TRBV18 with TRBJ1-4; perhaps TRBD1 as D (6 bases). CDR3 amino acids: CASSPGQGTLEKLFF. In DNA, the CDR3 is TGTGCCAGCTCACCAGGTCAGGGGACATTGGAAAAACTGTTTTTT.